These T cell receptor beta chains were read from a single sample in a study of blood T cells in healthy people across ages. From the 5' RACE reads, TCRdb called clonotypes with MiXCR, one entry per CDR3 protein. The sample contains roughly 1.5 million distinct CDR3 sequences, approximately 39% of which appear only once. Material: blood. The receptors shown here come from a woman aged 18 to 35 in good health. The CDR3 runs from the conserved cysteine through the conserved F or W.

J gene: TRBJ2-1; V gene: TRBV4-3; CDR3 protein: CASSQDSLEGRRRVDNEQFF
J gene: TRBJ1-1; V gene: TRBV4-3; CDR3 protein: CASSQDPGTRSTEAFF
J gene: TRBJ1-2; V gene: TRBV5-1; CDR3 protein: CASSQQTADYGYTF
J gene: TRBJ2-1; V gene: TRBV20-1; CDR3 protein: CSASPESSYNEQFF
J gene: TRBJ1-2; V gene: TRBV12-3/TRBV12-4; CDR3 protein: CASSLATSNYGYTF
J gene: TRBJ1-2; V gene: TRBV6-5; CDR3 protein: CASRERETTYGYTF
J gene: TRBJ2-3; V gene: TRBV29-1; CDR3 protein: CSVDRGLAVTDTQYF
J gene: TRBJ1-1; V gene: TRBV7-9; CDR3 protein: CASSLVVAEAFF
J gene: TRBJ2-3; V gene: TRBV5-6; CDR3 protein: CASSLTVFTDTQYF
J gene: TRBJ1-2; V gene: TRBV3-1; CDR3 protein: CASSQLGGQSRNYGYTF
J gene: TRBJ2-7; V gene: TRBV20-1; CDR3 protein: CSARVEHREQYF
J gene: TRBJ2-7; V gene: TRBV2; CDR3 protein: CASSSTRTGGEQYF
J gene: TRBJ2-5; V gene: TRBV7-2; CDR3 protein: CASSSTRLRGAETQYF
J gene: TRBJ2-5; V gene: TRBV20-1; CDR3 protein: CSAHPPGETQYF
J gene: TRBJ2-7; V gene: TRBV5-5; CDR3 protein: CASSYRGPTYEQYF
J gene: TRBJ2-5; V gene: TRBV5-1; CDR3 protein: CASSWSVRGHNEQYF
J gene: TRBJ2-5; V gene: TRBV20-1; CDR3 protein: CSAAPSTQETQYF
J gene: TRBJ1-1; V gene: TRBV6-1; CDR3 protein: CASSHQGANTEAFF
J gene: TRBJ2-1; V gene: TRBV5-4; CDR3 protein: CASSPDYSKETQFF
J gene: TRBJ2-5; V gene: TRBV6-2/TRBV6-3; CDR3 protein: CASETGRQTQYF
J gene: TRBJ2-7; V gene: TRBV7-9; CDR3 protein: CASSLVPQGLIYEQYF
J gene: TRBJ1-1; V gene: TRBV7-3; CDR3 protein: CASSATGGRGNTEAFF
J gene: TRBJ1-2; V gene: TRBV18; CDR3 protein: CASSPPIPNYGYTF
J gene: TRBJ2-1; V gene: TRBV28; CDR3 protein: CASTYLGTAEQFF
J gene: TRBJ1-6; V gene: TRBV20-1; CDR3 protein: CSSSSGTGHSPLHF
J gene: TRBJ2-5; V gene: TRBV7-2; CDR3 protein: CASSFRAGTETQYF
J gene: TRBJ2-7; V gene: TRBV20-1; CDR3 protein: CSARRHGTADQYF
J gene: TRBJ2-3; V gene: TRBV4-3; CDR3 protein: CASSQVVNTDTQYF
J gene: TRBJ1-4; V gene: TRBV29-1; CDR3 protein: CSVEDLDGEKLFF
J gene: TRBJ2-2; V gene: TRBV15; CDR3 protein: CATSREPNLNTGELFF
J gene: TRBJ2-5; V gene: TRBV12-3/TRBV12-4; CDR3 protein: CASGRDPGETQYF
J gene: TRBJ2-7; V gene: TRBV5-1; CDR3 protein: CASTSGTAGLEQYF
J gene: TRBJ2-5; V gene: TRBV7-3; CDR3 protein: CASSLTAGAGETQYF
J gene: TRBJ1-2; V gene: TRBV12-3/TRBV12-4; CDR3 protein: CASSLNVYRGFNYGYTF
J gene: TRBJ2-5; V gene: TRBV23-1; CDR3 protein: CATPDRNEQYF
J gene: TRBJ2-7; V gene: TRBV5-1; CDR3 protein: CASSTLDRSKEQYF
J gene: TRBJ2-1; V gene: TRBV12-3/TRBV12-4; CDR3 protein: CASSLGQGPFF
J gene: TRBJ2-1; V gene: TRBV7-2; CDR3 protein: CASSPGLSSYNEQFF
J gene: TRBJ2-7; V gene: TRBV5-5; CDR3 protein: CASSTYDNEQYF
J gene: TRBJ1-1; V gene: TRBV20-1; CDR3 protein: CSASDSEAFF
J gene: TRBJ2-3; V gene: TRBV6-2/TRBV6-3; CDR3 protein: CASSPPLPRGTDTQYF
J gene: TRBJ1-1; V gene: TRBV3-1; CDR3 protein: CASSQVRAGGGTEAFF
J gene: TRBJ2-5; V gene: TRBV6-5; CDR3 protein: CASRPSYRVEETQYF
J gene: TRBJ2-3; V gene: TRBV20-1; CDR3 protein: CSARGSGGRAADTQYF
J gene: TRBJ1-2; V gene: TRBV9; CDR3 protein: CASSAPGQGNYGYTF
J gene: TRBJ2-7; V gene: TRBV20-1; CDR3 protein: CSAPKVTTYEQYF
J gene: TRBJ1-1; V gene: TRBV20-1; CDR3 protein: CSAGVTGLNTEAFF
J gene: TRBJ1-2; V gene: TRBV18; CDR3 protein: CASSPPLRADYGYTF
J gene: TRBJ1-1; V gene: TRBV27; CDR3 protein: CASRLWTGKRTEAFF
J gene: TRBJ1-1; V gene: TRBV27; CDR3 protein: CASSLGPESEAFF